The 26 T cell receptor beta chains reported below all come from one sample, sequenced in a study of neurological immune-mediated disorders. The time point is: longitudinal time-point 3. TCRdb re-analysed the 5' RACE reads in MiXCR, keeping a single row per CDR3 protein. The data contain 93,000 or so distinct CDR3 sequences, approximately 11% of them singletons. Sequencing was done on a sample of PBMCs. The receptors stem from a female donor with HTLV-1-associated myelopathy (HAM/TSP).

Turning to this clonotype: A much larger clonotype is one base distant, so this may be a read error. This chain joins TRBV5-1 and TRBJ1-4, with 7 positions matching TRBD1. The CDR3 loop spans 14 amino acids. Germline CDR1 SGHRS, CDR2 YFSETQ. The CDR3: CTSSKNTGVEKLFF. The CDR3 nucleotides read TGCACCAGCAGCAAGAATACAGGGGTTGAAAAACTGTTTTTT.

This clonotype was picked up many times. V is TRBV5-1 and J is TRBJ2-3; TRBD1 matches 10 bases. Germline V CDR1 and CDR2: SGHRS, YFSETQ. Losses at the gene ends were 7 bases for V and 4 bases for J; bases not matched to a gene: 6. The CDR3 runs 14 residues. CDR3 bases: TGCGCCAGCGTCGCGGGGACAGGGGCAGATACGCAGTATTTT. Translating gives CASVAGTGADTQYF.

This clonotype has ten or more counts. The J gene is TRBJ1-4, the V gene TRBV6-1; D uncertain. CDR1 and CDR2 (germline): MNHNS, SASEGT. The V and J ends lost 1 base and 8 bases respectively, with 14 bases between them. The length of the CDR3 is 15 residues. This CDR3 reads CASSEERRGPEKLFF. For the CDR3, the DNA is TGTGCCAGCAGTGAAGAAAGGCGGGGTCCGGAAAAACTGTTTTTT.

The V call is TRBV3-1, the J call TRBJ1-1; 8 bases are shared with TRBD1. Germline loops: CDR1 LGHDT, CDR2 YNNKEL (reference sequence). V gave up 0 bases and J gave up 0 bases; unmatched junction bases: 3. CDR3 length equals 16 residues. The CDR3 region is CASSQEDRALNTEAFF. CDR3 bases: TGTGCCAGCAGCCAAGAGGACAGGGCATTGAACACTGAAGCTTTCTTT.

This clonotype was detected only a few times. The chain combines TRBV5-1 with TRBJ2-2; D may be TRBD1 or TRBD2 (5 bases each). Trimming left V 0 bases short and J 7 bases short, with 10 bases between. CDR1 and CDR2 (germline): SGHRS, YFSETQ. The CDR3 extends over 14 amino acids. CDR3 loop: CASSLAGAGGELFF. CDR3 coding DNA: TGCGCCAGCAGCTTGGCCGGGGCAGGCGGGGAGCTGTTTTTT.

The table lists this clonotype with many counts. V gene TRBV29-1 combines with J gene TRBJ1-2, with D maybe TRBD1 (6 bases). V lost 3 bases and J 3 bases, leaving 11 bases between the germline ends. The CDR3 length is 13 residues. The germline V gene encodes CDR1 SQVTM and CDR2 ANQGSEA. The CDR3, as DNA: TGCAGCGTTGATTCGGACAGCGACTATGGCTACACCTTC. It encodes CSVDSDSDYGYTF.

Note on this clonotype: A junction end diverges from the germline sequence, so it may reflect a read error. This rearrangement joins TRBV5-1 to TRBJ2-7, with TRBD2 matching over 8 bases. The CDR3 covers 15 residues. Germline V gene sequence: CDR1 SGHRS, CDR2 YFSETQ. The CDR3 region has the DNA TGCGCCAACAGCTTCGGGGGGGCCCAGTTCCACGAGCAGTACTTC. It specifies CANSFGGAQFHEQYF.

This clonotype showed up many times. V and J are TRBV20-1 and TRBJ2-2; D is unclear. V was cut by 3 bases and J by 10 bases, with 15 bases left in between. This CDR3 contains 13 residues. CDR1 and CDR2 (germline): DFQATT, SNEGSKA (reference sequence). The DNA for the CDR3 is TGCAGTGCTAGCGACCTACACTCCGCGGAGCTGTTTTTT. This encodes CSASDLHSAELFF.

This clonotype appeared many times. The chain is built from TRBV20-1 and TRBJ2-3; a weak D match, TRBD1 (6 bases). The CDR3 extends over 14 amino acids. Deletions cut 5 bases from V and 1 base from J, with 13 bases between. Germline CDR1 reads DFQATT; CDR2 reads SNEGSKA (reference sequence). The CDR3 sequence: CSASRGPRTDTQYF. The CDR3 DNA reads as TGCAGTGCTTCCAGGGGACCCCGCACAGATACGCAGTATTTT.

In this sample, this clonotype turned up many times. The J gene is TRBJ2-1, the V gene TRBV5-1; D ambiguous. The CDR3 runs to 16 residues. Germline CDR1 is SGHRS and CDR2 is YFSETQ. Trimming removed 0 bases at V and 0 bases at J, with 10 bases between. The CDR3 reads CASSLVPGVSYNEQFF. The CDR3 DNA reads TGCGCCAGCAGCTTGGTGCCAGGCGTCTCCTACAATGAGCAGTTCTTC.

In its sample, this clonotype was seen many times. This chain joins TRBV4-1 and TRBJ1-5; TRBD1 might be the D (6 bases). Germline CDR1 is MGHRA and CDR2 is YSYEKL. V lost 3 bases and J lost 5, with 14 bases in between. The CDR3 covers 15 residues. DNA of the CDR3: TGCGCCAGCAGCCAGGGCGGGGGGCAGGATCAGCCCCAGCATTTT. It codes for CASSQGGGQDQPQHF.

The rearrangement links TRBV20-1 to TRBJ1-4, with D uncertain. Looked up from germline, CDR1 is DFQATT and CDR2 is SNEGSKA (reference sequence). This CDR3 contains 14 residues. V lost 1 base to trimming and J lost 8 bases, with 14 bases between them. Written as DNA, the CDR3 is TGCAGTGCTAGAGTGTCCCCAATGGGGGAAAAACTGTTTTTT. It codes for CSARVSPMGEKLFF.

This clonotype was seen repeatedly, ten times or more. The rearrangement uses TRBV4-1 and TRBJ1-6, with D maybe TRBD1 (6 bases). The CDR3 runs to 15 residues. V gave up 3 bases and J gave up 7 bases, with 13 bases separating them. CDR1 and CDR2 from the germline V gene are MGHRA and YSYEKL. Here the CDR3 DNA reads TGCGCCAGCAGCCAGGCACAGGGACGGAATTCACCCCTCCACTTT. Residues: CASSQAQGRNSPLHF.

Concerning this clonotype itself: A read error is possible here, since a much larger clone lies one base away. The CDR3 carries no conserved terminal phenylalanine or tryptophan, so it likely arises from a read error. V and J are TRBV28 and TRBJ2-3; 9 bases fit TRBD2. V trimming: 7 bases; J trimming: 4 bases; junction bases outside the gene matches: 9. Germline V gene lookup returns CDR1 MDHEN and CDR2 SYDVKM. CDR3 length equals 15 residues. CDR3 bases: TGTGCCAGCAACCTCGGCGGGGGGGGATCAGATACGCAGTATTTG. Amino acid sequence: CASNLGGGGSDTQYL.

This clonotype was detected many times. CDR3 in DNA: TGTGCCAGCAGACCAGGGGGGGGCTACGAGCAGTACTTC. It yields the protein CASRPGGGYEQYF. The rearrangement uses TRBV6-5 and TRBJ2-7; possibly TRBD1 or TRBD2 for D (7 bases each). The V gene lost 6 bases and the J gene lost 3 bases, with 12 bases spanning the gap. Germline values: CDR1 MNHEY, CDR2 SVGAGI. This CDR3 contains 13 residues.

This clonotype appeared many times. J is TRBJ1-4 and V is TRBV18; D is uncertain. The CDR3 is made up of 13 amino acids. The ends were cut back, 3 bases at V and 8 bases at J, with 10 bases in the middle. Germline loops: CDR1 KGHSH, CDR2 LQKENI. The CDR3 region is CASSPSGAEKLFF. CDR3 bases: TGTGCCAGCTCACCCTCGGGAGCAGAAAAACTGTTTTTT.

This clonotype was recorded many times. The rearrangement joins TRBV7-3 to TRBJ1-2; TRBD1 aligns across 7 bases. This CDR3 is built from 13 residues. V shed 4 bases and J 5 bases; nucleotides not matched to a gene: 4. Germline CDR1 and CDR2: SGHTA and FQGTGA. The DNA for the CDR3 is TGTGCCAGCAGCTCCGGGACAGCATATGGCTACACCTTC. Translating it yields CASSSGTAYGYTF.

This clonotype was counted many times. The genes are TRBV6-2 or TRBV6-3 and TRBJ2-5, with TRBD2 matching over 10 bases. Germline CDR1 reads MNHEY; CDR2 reads SVGEGT. The J segment lost 4 bases and the V segment lost 6 bases, leaving 2 bases of the junction unmatched. The CDR3 spans 13 residues. The DNA for the CDR3 is TGTGCCAGCAGGGCTAGCGGGAGAGAGACCCAGTACTTC. This encodes CASRASGRETQYF.

This clonotype was seen ten or more times. The J gene is TRBJ2-5, the V gene TRBV20-1, with TRBD2 as a possible D gene (5 bases). The CDR3 consists of 14 residues. V lost 6 bases and J 1 base, leaving 15 bases between the germline ends. Germline V gene data show CDR1 as DFQATT and CDR2 as SNEGSKA (reference sequence). The CDR3 region is CSAPKTGSQETQYF. The CDR3 coding sequence is TGCAGTGCCCCGAAAACGGGATCCCAAGAGACCCAGTACTTC.

This clonotype was counted many times. The chain has TRBV12-3 or TRBV12-4 and TRBJ1-2; no definite D call. V was pared by 1 base and J by 3 bases, with 9 bases between. CDR3 length: 14 amino acids. CDR3 sequence: CASSLDGRHYGYTF. In nucleotides, the CDR3 is TGTGCCAGCAGTTTAGACGGCAGACACTATGGCTACACCTTC.

This clonotype showed up many times. The CDR3 nucleotides are TGCAGTGGCGGGGGCTACAATGAGCAGTTCTTC. Translation: CSGGGYNEQFF. The chain employs TRBV20-1 and TRBJ2-1; 7 nucleotides line up with TRBD2. CDR1 and CDR2 (germline): DFQATT, SNEGSKA (reference sequence). V dropped 7 bases and J dropped 3; count of bases not matched to a gene: 0. The CDR3 loop spans 11 amino acids.

V gene TRBV20-1 combines with J gene TRBJ2-1; 7 bases are a match to TRBD2. Germline V gene lookup returns CDR1 DFQATT and CDR2 SNEGSKA (reference sequence). Trimming removed 2 bases from V and 1 base from J; junction bases left unmatched: 11. The CDR3 extends over 17 amino acids. CDR3 sequence (DNA): TGCAGTGCTAGATACCTCTCCTGGACTAGTTCCTACAATGAGCAGTTCTTC. Translated, it gives CSARYLSWTSSYNEQFF.

This clonotype was picked up many times. This chain uses TRBV20-1 with TRBJ2-3, with TRBD2 matching 11 bases. CDR1 DFQATT and CDR2 SNEGSKA come from the germline V gene (reference sequence). The CDR3 loop spans 17 amino acids. The junction had 7 bases not matched to a gene; V was cut back by 1 base and J by 1 base. The DNA for the CDR3 is TGCAGTGCTAGAGTGCTAGCGGGGGGAGTGGGCACAGATACGCAGTATTTT. Its protein product is CSARVLAGGVGTDTQYF.

This clonotype occurred many times. The rearrangement joins TRBV5-1 to TRBJ1-3, with D unclear. This CDR3 has 15 residues. Germline CDR1 is SGHRS and CDR2 is YFSETQ. The V gene lost 0 bases and the J gene lost 0 bases, with 7 bases spanning the gap. CDR3 nucleotide sequence: TGCGCCAGCAGCTTGGACGGGAGCTCTGGAAACACCATATATTTT. It specifies CASSLDGSSGNTIYF.

Details on this clonotype: A single base separates this from a much larger clone, so it may be a read error. No conserved phenylalanine or tryptophan is present at the end of the CDR3, so a read error is the likely explanation. In DNA, the CDR3 is TGTGCCAGCAGCTTAGACCCCTACGAGCAGTACTCC. This gives the protein CASSLDPYEQYS. The rearrangement links TRBV11-3 to TRBJ2-7; D remains ambiguous. In germline, CDR1 is SGHNT, CDR2 YENEEA. V was shortened by 0 bases and J by 2 bases, with 2 bases between the two germline ends. The CDR3 sequence is 12 residues long.

This clonotype was counted a few times. The chain joins TRBV2 to TRBJ1-5, with 7 bases that match TRBD1. Germline V gene lookup returns CDR1 SNHLY and CDR2 FYNNEI. V shed 6 bases, J shed 4 bases, and the junction held 9 bases outside the gene matches. The CDR3 has 15 amino acids. The CDR3 DNA reads TGTGCCAGCAGCCCGGGACAGAAGAATAATCAGCCCCAGCATTTT. Encoded protein: CASSPGQKNNQPQHF. Supplemented by reference TRBV2 and TRBJ1-5, the full variable domain reads EPEVTQTPSHQVTQMGQEVILRCVPISNHLYFYWYRQILGQKVEFLVSFYNNEISEKSEIFDDQFSVERPDGSNFTLKIRSTKLEDSAMYFCASSPGQKNNQPQHFGDGTRLSIL.